Listed here are 29 T cell receptor beta chains from one sample, sequenced in a study of a mutant IDH1 vaccine in newly diagnosed glioma. No antigen has been assigned to these receptors. As to time point: week 47, end of study. Every vaccine dose comprised 300 ug of mutant IDH1 20-mer peptide plus topical imiquimod. Clones were read by immunoSEQ multiplex PCR, and TCRdb kept only the in-frame ones, dropping some. The data contain roughly 13,000 clones, around 76% of them singletons. This specimen was PBMCs, taken from a glioma patient whose treatment included an IDH1 peptide vaccine. These receptor sequences come from a woman aged 40 to 50 with glioma.

This chain joins TRBV6-4 and TRBJ2-3; D gene ambiguous. Per the germline V gene, CDR1 is MRHNA and CDR2 is SNTAGT. V shed 11 bases and J shed 2 bases, with 17 bases lying between them. The CDR3 is 14 amino acids. CDR3 sequence (DNA): TGTGCCTCCCAAGAAAGACCAGACACAGATACGCAGTATTTT. Translation: CASQERPDTDTQYF.

The chain is built from TRBV6-6 and TRBJ2-3, with D tentatively TRBD1 (6 bases). V lost 7 bases and J 0 bases, leaving 14 bases between the germline ends. Germline V gives CDR1 MNHNY, CDR2 SVGAGI (reference sequence). The CDR3 has 15 residues. The CDR3 reads CASTYGTGSTDTQYF. CDR3 nucleotides: TGTGCCAGCACCTACGGTACAGGGAGCACAGATACGCAGTATTTT.

This chain joins TRBV6-1 and TRBJ2-1; D unclear. Per the germline V gene, CDR1 is MNHNS and CDR2 is SASEGT. This CDR3 has 14 residues. V lost 7 bases and J 0 bases, leaving 10 bases between the germline ends. DNA of the CDR3: TGTGCCAGCAAGGTGGGTCTCTCCTACAATGAGCAGTTCTTC. This encodes CASKVGLSYNEQFF.

The J gene is TRBJ1-1, the V gene TRBV21-1. TRBV21-1 is assigned pseudogene status. The CDR3 spans 12 residues. In nucleotides, the CDR3 is TGTGCCAGCAGCAGCCCGGGGGAGGAGGCTTTCTTT. Protein: CASSSPGEEAFF.

V usage is TRBV27 and J usage is TRBJ1-2; perhaps TRBD1 as D (6 bases). Trimming removed 5 bases from V and 0 bases from J, with 16 bases in between. The CDR3 totals 16 residues. Germline lookup yields CDR1 MNHEY and CDR2 SMNVEV (reference sequence). The CDR3 bases are TGTGCCAGCAGTATCATCGGGGGCCAAGCTAACTATGGCTACACCTTC. Translating gives CASSIIGGQANYGYTF.

The chain employs TRBV2 and TRBJ2-7; D may be TRBD1 (6 bases). With 6 bases removed from V and 6 bases from J, the gap between germline ends came to 12 bases. The germline V gene encodes CDR1 SNHLY and CDR2 FYNNEI. This CDR3 is 12 amino acids long. This chain's CDR3 is CASRGGRVEQYF. The DNA for the CDR3 is TGTGCCAGCAGAGGGGGACGCGTCGAGCAGTACTTC.

The chain couples TRBV5-6 to TRBJ1-1; no clear D gene. V shed 1 base and J shed 4 bases, with 2 bases lying between them. Germline-derived CDR1 and CDR2 are SGHDT and YYEEEE. The CDR3 contains 11 residues. CDR3 DNA: TGTGCCAGCAGCTTGTTCACTGAAGCTTTCTTT. Protein product: CASSLFTEAFF.

The V call is TRBV7-9, the J call TRBJ2-1, with 7 bases that match TRBD2. Germline trimming cut 5 bases from V and 5 bases from J; bases unmatched to any gene: 9. This CDR3 contains 15 residues. Germline V gene lookup returns CDR1 SEHNR and CDR2 FQNEAQ (reference sequence). CDR3 loop: CASSVSGVGNNEQFF. The DNA for the CDR3 is TGTGCCAGCAGCGTGAGCGGGGTGGGCAACAATGAGCAGTTCTTC.

The chain links TRBV19 to TRBJ2-1; D possibly uses TRBD1 or TRBD2 (5 bases each). This CDR3 contains 15 residues. Germline CDR1 is LNHDA and CDR2 is SQIVND (reference sequence). The germline V and J ends were trimmed by 1 base and 3 bases, with 10 bases remaining between them. CDR3 DNA sequence: TGTGCCAGTAGTATAGCCTCGAGGGGCTACAATGAGCAGTTCTTC. It is translated as CASSIASRGYNEQFF.

This chain links TRBV29-1 with TRBJ1-5; D possibly corresponds to TRBD1 (5 bases). The V gene's germline CDR1 is SQVTM and CDR2 ANQGSEA. V lost 6 bases to trimming and J lost 7 bases, with 16 bases between them. This CDR3 is built from 13 residues. CDR3 coding DNA: TGCAGCGTCCGGGGCGAGTTAGGACAGCCCCAGCATTTT. As protein: CSVRGELGQPQHF.

The rearrangement joins TRBV7-9 to TRBJ1-3, with D possibly TRBD1 on 5 matching bases. The ends were cut back, 2 bases at V and 7 bases at J, with 9 bases in the middle. Germline assignment: CDR1 SEHNR and CDR2 FQNEAQ (reference sequence). The CDR3 is 13 amino acids. The DNA for the CDR3 is TGTGCCAGCAGCTTAAGGCAGGGCAACACCATATATTTT. Amino acid sequence: CASSLRQGNTIYF.

The table lists this clone with a count of one. The V call is TRBV11-1, the J call TRBJ2-7, with D maybe TRBD1 (6 bases). The CDR3 runs to 15 residues. Trimming removed 5 bases at V and 3 bases at J, with 17 bases between. In germline, CDR1 is SGHAT, CDR2 FQDESV (reference sequence). CDR3 in DNA: TGTGCCAGCAGCGCCTCCGGGACATCAAACTACGAGCAGTACTTC. This codes for CASSASGTSNYEQYF.

This chain connects TRBV5-4 to TRBJ1-5; 7 bases are a match to TRBD1. CDR3 length equals 13 residues. V shed 4 bases and J 4 bases; nucleotides not matched to a gene: 2. Germline V gene data show CDR1 as SGHNT and CDR2 as YYREEE (reference sequence). CDR3: CASSLQGNQPQHF. The DNA for the CDR3 is TGTGCCAGCAGCCTACAGGGGAATCAGCCCCAGCATTTT.

The V call is TRBV18, the J call TRBJ2-7, with D possibly being TRBD2 (6 bases). Germline V gene lookup returns CDR1 KGHSH and CDR2 LQKENI. The CDR3 has 14 amino acids. Trimming shortened V by 6 bases and J by 4 bases, and 16 bases separated the two germline ends. The CDR3 DNA follows: TGTGCCAGCTCCTCAGTGGATGGGGGGTACGAGCAGTACTTC. It is translated as CASSSVDGGYEQYF.

The chain employs TRBV9 and TRBJ2-7; D possibly matches TRBD1 or TRBD2 (5 bases each). The germline V and J ends were trimmed by 0 bases and 2 bases, with 12 bases remaining between them. The CDR3 length is 15 residues. Germline assignment: CDR1 SGDLS and CDR2 YYNGEE. CDR3 sequence reads: CASSVDSGTPYEQYF. As DNA, the CDR3 is TGTGCCAGCAGCGTAGATTCGGGGACGCCCTACGAGCAGTACTTC.

This clone was detected once. The chain's CDR3 is CATSVQGRQPQHF. The DNA of the CDR3 is TGTGCCACCAGCGTACAGGGGAGGCAGCCCCAGCATTTT. This sequence joins TRBV15 and TRBJ1-5, with TRBD1 matching over 7 bases. V dropped 5 bases and J dropped 7; count of bases not matched to a gene: 5. This CDR3 is built from 13 residues. Germline V gene lookup returns CDR1 LNHNV and CDR2 YYDKDF (reference sequence).

The chain joins TRBV6-6 to TRBJ1-1, with 7 bases that match TRBD1. CDR3 length: 13 amino acids. Germline V gives CDR1 MNHNY, CDR2 SVGAGI (reference sequence). V lost 5 bases to trimming and J lost 3 bases; unmatched junction nucleotides: 3. The CDR3 sequence is CASSRQGYTEAFF. The CDR3 DNA sequence: TGTGCCAGCAGTCGACAGGGATACACTGAAGCTTTCTTT.

The V gene is TRBV7-9, the J gene TRBJ2-3; TRBD2 agrees at 9 bases. The germline gives CDR1 SEHNR, CDR2 FQNEAQ (reference sequence). The CDR3 spans 15 residues. Trimming took 2 bases from V and 4 from J; bases not matched to a gene: 4. The CDR3 protein is CASSLRREGPDTQYF. The CDR3 DNA reads as TGTGCCAGCAGCTTAAGGCGGGAGGGCCCAGATACGCAGTATTTT.

CDR3 region: CAILFGGTGTYNEQFF. The CDR3 DNA reads TGTGCCATCCTATTCGGGGGGACAGGCACCTACAATGAGCAGTTCTTC. The J gene is TRBJ2-1, the V gene TRBV19, with D perhaps matching TRBD1 (8 bases). This CDR3 region has 16 residues. V lost 10 bases and J 2 bases, leaving 21 bases between the germline ends. The germline V gene encodes CDR1 LNHDA and CDR2 SQIVND (reference sequence).

This clone was picked up a small number of times. The chain uses TRBV5-1 and TRBJ2-7; tentative D call: TRBD2 (6 bases). This CDR3 has 15 amino acids. The germline V gene encodes CDR1 SGHRS and CDR2 YFSETQ. V was clipped by 2 bases and J by 9 bases, with 21 bases between them. CDR3 DNA: TGCGCCAGCAGCTTTGGAGCGGGCATCTCTGGCGGGCAGTACTTC. Its protein product is CASSFGAGISGGQYF.

The CDR3 here is CASSIGGLAGAEQYF. Written as DNA, the CDR3 is TGTGCCAGTAGTATCGGGGGACTAGCGGGCGCCGAGCAGTACTTC. The V gene is TRBV19, the J gene TRBJ2-7; the match to TRBD2 covers 12 bases. Trimming removed 3 bases from V and 6 bases from J; junction bases left unmatched: 6. This CDR3 is 15 amino acids long. Germline V lookup: CDR1 LNHDA, CDR2 SQIVND (reference sequence).

The chain joins TRBV28 to TRBJ2-3, with TRBD2 matching over 8 bases. Germline CDR1 reads MDHEN; CDR2 reads SYDVKM. This CDR3 has 14 amino acids. The trim removed 5 bases at V and 2 bases at J, leaving 3 bases unmatched. The CDR3 DNA is TGTGCCAGCAGTGGCGGGGGGCCCACAGATACGCAGTATTTT. It yields the protein CASSGGGPTDTQYF.

This clone was found a few times. The V and J genes are TRBV29-1 and TRBJ2-1; the match to TRBD1 covers 8 bases. Germline-derived CDR1 and CDR2 are SQVTM and ANQGSEA. CDR3 size: 12 residues. Trimming removed 8 bases from V and 4 bases from J; junction bases left unmatched: 4. CDR3 DNA sequence: TGCAGCCTCTGGGACAGGTACAATGAGCAGTTCTTC. Encoded protein: CSLWDRYNEQFF.

The rearrangement links TRBV28 to TRBJ2-2; TRBD2 matches 9 bases. Germline values: CDR1 MDHEN, CDR2 SYDVKM. J gave up 6 bases and V 5 bases, and 13 bases lay outside the gene matches. CDR3 length: 17 amino acids. The CDR3 here is CASSPLLAGGNSGELFF. In DNA, the CDR3 is TGTGCCAGCAGTCCCCTTTTGGCGGGGGGGAATTCCGGGGAGCTGTTTTTT.

V usage is TRBV29-1 and J usage is TRBJ1-2; 8 nucleotides match TRBD1. With 7 bases clipped from V and 8 bases from J, the junction kept 6 bases outside the gene matches. This CDR3 is built from 11 residues. Germline V gives CDR1 SQVTM, CDR2 ANQGSEA. CDR3 amino acids: CSARQGLGYTF. DNA for the CDR3: TGCAGCGCCCGACAGGGGTTAGGCTACACCTTC.

Only a few counts were recorded for this clone. The chain uses TRBV5-1 and TRBJ2-1; D possibly matches TRBD1 or TRBD2 (5 bases each). The germline CDR1 and CDR2 sequences are SGHRS and YFSETQ. This CDR3 has 14 amino acids. Trimming removed 9 bases from V and 0 bases from J, with 13 bases in between. As DNA, the CDR3 is TGCGCCACCCGCCGGGACCACTCCTACAATGAGCAGTTCTTC. This encodes CATRRDHSYNEQFF.

The chain has TRBV7-3 and TRBJ2-6, with TRBD1 as a possible D gene (5 bases). The germline gives CDR1 SGHTA, CDR2 FQGTGA. The germline V and J ends were trimmed by 6 bases and 2 bases, with 14 bases remaining between them. The CDR3 has 16 amino acids. The CDR3 DNA is TGTGCCAGCAGTCCACCTGGGGCTACTGGGGCCAACGTCCTGACTTTC. Translation gives CASSPPGATGANVLTF. Complete variable domain (other parts from reference TRBV7-3 and TRBJ2-6): GAGVSQTPSNKVTEKGKYVELRCDPISGHTALYWYRQSLGQGPEFLIYFQGTGAADDSGLPNDRFFAVRPEGSVSTLKIQRTERGDSAVYLCASSPPGATGANVLTFGAGSRLTVL.

In its sample, this clone was seen a few times. The chain combines TRBV10-3 with TRBJ1-2; a possible D gene is TRBD1 (5 bases). Per the germline V gene, CDR1 is ENHRY and CDR2 is SYGVKD. This CDR3 has 16 amino acids. V gave up 2 bases and J gave up 8 bases, with 21 bases separating them. The CDR3 here is CAISEDQNQGVRGYTF. The CDR3 nucleotides read TGTGCCATCAGTGAGGACCAAAACCAGGGAGTACGCGGCTACACCTTC.

This clone was observed once. This chain links TRBV7-9 with TRBJ2-2; D call uncertain. Trimming took off 3 bases at V and 1 base at J, with 6 bases between the two ends. CDR3 length: 14 amino acids. CDR1 and CDR2 (germline): SEHNR, FQNEAQ (reference sequence). The CDR3 is CASSLFLNTGELFF. As DNA, the CDR3 is TGTGCCAGCAGCTTGTTCCTGAACACCGGGGAGCTGTTTTTT.